Presented here are 6 T cell receptor beta chains from one specimen sequenced in a study of CD8 T cells in Susac syndrome. After extraction with the RNeasy kit, roughly 0.5 to 1 ug of the RNA was reverse transcribed using random hexamers. TCRdb called the immunoSEQ multiplex PCR reads again in MiXCR, with one record for every CDR3 protein. Among about 160,000 distinct CDR3 sequences listed, roughly 95% were seen once. Sequenced sample: CD4+ T cells from PBMCs. The source is a human donor with Susac syndrome.

The chain couples TRBV6-2 or TRBV6-3 to TRBJ2-7; TRBD1 matches 9 bases. From germline, CDR1 is MNHEY and CDR2 SVGEGT. V gave up 6 bases and J gave up 5 bases; unmatched junction bases: 11. The CDR3 loop spans 15 amino acids. The CDR3 loop reads CASRDPGQGINEQYF. CDR3 sequence (DNA): TGTGCCAGCAGAGATCCGGGACAGGGAATTAACGAGCAGTACTTC.

This sequence joins TRBV9 and TRBJ2-5, with 9 bases lining up with TRBD2. The CDR3 spans 15 residues. The junction had 7 bases not matched to a gene; V was cut back by 2 bases and J by 5 bases. Germline CDR1 SGDLS, CDR2 YYNGEE. In nucleotides, the CDR3 is TGTGCCAGCAGCGTGGCGGGGGGGCCGTTGGAGACCCAGTACTTC. Translating it yields CASSVAGGPLETQYF.

The rearrangement joins TRBV9 to TRBJ2-5; no reliable D call. Germline V lookup: CDR1 SGDLS, CDR2 YYNGEE. CDR3 length equals 14 residues. The V end lost 0 bases, the J end lost 5 bases, and 11 bases lay between the germline ends. The CDR3, as DNA: TGTGCCAGCAGCGTAGAAGCCGGGTACGAGACCCAGTACTTC. Its translation: CASSVEAGYETQYF.

The chain combines TRBV4-3 with TRBJ1-4, with a possible D match to TRBD1 (5 bases). CDR3 size: 13 residues. The germline V gene encodes CDR1 LGHNA and CDR2 YSLEER. Trimming pared 6 bases from V and 10 bases from J, leaving 15 bases between. This chain's CDR3 is CASRHIAGRKLFF. The CDR3 nucleotides are TGCGCCAGCAGACACATAGCGGGGCGAAAACTGTTTTTT.

This chain joins TRBV29-1 and TRBJ2-7; D could derive from TRBD1 or TRBD2 (5 bases each). In germline, CDR1 is SQVTM, CDR2 ANQGSEA. Trimming left V 0 bases short and J 1 base short, with 10 bases between. This CDR3 comprises 14 residues. The CDR3 region has the DNA TGCAGCGTTGAAGAGGGGACGTTTTCCTACGAGCAGTACTTC. Its protein product is CSVEEGTFSYEQYF.

The rearrangement uses TRBV13 and TRBJ2-3; D is possibly TRBD2 (6 bases). The CDR3 covers 18 residues. The germline CDR1 and CDR2 sequences are PRHDT and FYEKMQ (reference sequence). Trimming pared 1 base from V and 4 bases from J, leaving 21 bases between. The DNA for the CDR3 is TGTGCCAGCAGCTTAGAAGCCCTAGCGCCGTCCTCCGCAGATACGCAGTATTTT. This codes for CASSLEALAPSSADTQYF.